Following are 4 T cell receptor beta chains from one sample sequenced in a study of T cell repertoires in cytomegalovirus infection. TCRdb re-called the reads through MiXCR, storing one row per CDR3 protein. The sample has about 320,000 distinct CDR3 sequences; over 7.5% are singletons. The sequenced material came from PBMCs. The receptors here all came from a human donor in good health (CMV status not recorded). Some clones in this sample may be carry-over from other donors' samples.

CDR3 coding DNA: TGTGCCACCAGCCGATTGGTAGCCGCAAATCCTAGGACAGATACGCAGTATTTT. It specifies CATSRLVAANPRTDTQYF. V is TRBV15 and J is TRBJ2-3, with D unclear. Germline V gene lookup returns CDR1 LNHNV and CDR2 YYDKDF (reference sequence). Trimming stripped 5 bases from V and 3 bases from J, with 24 bases between. CDR3 size: 18 residues. Full variable domain (rest looked up from reference TRBV15 and TRBJ2-3): DAMVIQNPRYQVTQFGKPVTLSCSQTLNHNVMYWYQQKSSQAPKLLFHYYDKDFNNEADTPDNFQSRRPNTSFCFLDIRSPGLGDTAMYLCATSRLVAANPRTDTQYFGPGTRLTVL.

The genes are TRBV28 and TRBJ2-7, with D perhaps matching TRBD1 (5 bases). The germline V gene has CDR1 MDHEN and CDR2 SYDVKM. There are 15 residues in the CDR3. Trimming took off 1 base at V and 4 bases at J, with 14 bases between the two ends. CDR3 bases: TGTGCCAGCAGTTTATTGGGGCCTAAGGGGTACGAGCAGTACTTC. It encodes CASSLLGPKGYEQYF. The full variable domain, in which reference TRBV28 and TRBJ2-7 provide the parts outside the CDR3, is DVKVTQSSRYLVKRTGEKVFLECVQDMDHENMFWYRQDPGLGLRLIYFSYDVKMKEKGDIPEGYSVSREKKERFSLILESASTNQTSMYLCASSLLGPKGYEQYFGPGTRLTVT.

V usage is TRBV7-6 and J usage is TRBJ1-1; a possible D gene is TRBD1 (5 bases). Trimming removed 11 bases from V and 5 bases from J, with 15 bases in between. The CDR3 contains 12 residues. The germline V gene has CDR1 SGHVS and CDR2 FNYEAQ. The CDR3: CAVRGMGTEAFF. In nucleotides, the CDR3 is TGTGCCGTCCGGGGGATGGGGACTGAAGCTTTCTTT.

This clonotype was picked up a small number of times. The chain has TRBV28 and TRBJ2-1, with TRBD2 identical over 9 bases. This CDR3 is built from 16 residues. Germline V lookup: CDR1 MDHEN, CDR2 SYDVKM. V lost 1 base, J lost 5 bases, and 6 bases stayed unmatched. The CDR3 is CASSLYSSGIHNEQFF. The CDR3 DNA sequence: TGTGCCAGCAGTTTATATTCTAGCGGGATTCACAATGAGCAGTTCTTC.